The clone carrying this T cell receptor (beta chain) was detected only a few times. Its specificity is unknown. The data are from a study of blood T cells in healthy people across ages. Findings of the study overall: Strong correlation existed between TCR beta diversity and naive T cell percentage. It was not known whether donors were CMV positive (a possible confounder of expanded clonotype changes). Since the PBMCs were unsorted, naive and antigen-experienced cells could not be conclusively compared.

Next came a second PCR, run for about 6 to 12 cycles, which used a sample-barcoded 5' primer along with a J-beta primer mix. TCRdb passed the 5' RACE reads through MiXCR, listing each CDR3 protein once. Among approximately 1.5 million distinct CDR3 sequences, about 31% were seen once, and the ten largest hold 11%. The V and J ends lost 3 bases and 5 bases, in that order; junction bases with no gene match: 8. Germline assignment: CDR1 LGHDT and CDR2 YNNKEL (reference sequence). There are 15 residues in the CDR3. The material sequenced was blood. This receptor was identified in a woman under 40 in good health. The V and J genes are TRBV3-1 and TRBJ1-1; 8 nucleotides align to TRBD1. The CDR3 coding sequence is TGTGCCAGCAGCCAGAGGTCAGGGGGCTTTACTGAAGCTTTCTTT. Translation: CASSQRSGGFTEAFF.